The sequence of this TCR beta chain was determined in a study of blood T cells in healthy people across ages. Germline V gives CDR1 SGDLS, CDR2 YYNGEE. Trimming cost V 3 bases and J 0 bases, with 12 bases left between them. This CDR3 is 15 amino acids long. Alongside a J-beta primer mix, a sample-barcoded 5' primer served in a second PCR lasting about 6 to 11 cycles. TCRdb itself ran the 5' RACE reads through MiXCR, one entry per CDR3 protein. This table holds about 930,000 distinct CDR3 sequences, 25% to 35% found once. This clonotype turned up a few times. Another study also made use of these data, one on T cells of mothers and their children.

The chain carries TRBV9 and TRBJ1-2; D unclear. The receptor comes from a woman between 35 and 50 years old in good health. Sequencing was done on a sample of blood. The CDR3 here is CASSAADGANYGYTF. The CDR3 DNA sequence: TGTGCCAGCAGCGCAGCCGACGGAGCTAACTATGGCTACACCTTC.